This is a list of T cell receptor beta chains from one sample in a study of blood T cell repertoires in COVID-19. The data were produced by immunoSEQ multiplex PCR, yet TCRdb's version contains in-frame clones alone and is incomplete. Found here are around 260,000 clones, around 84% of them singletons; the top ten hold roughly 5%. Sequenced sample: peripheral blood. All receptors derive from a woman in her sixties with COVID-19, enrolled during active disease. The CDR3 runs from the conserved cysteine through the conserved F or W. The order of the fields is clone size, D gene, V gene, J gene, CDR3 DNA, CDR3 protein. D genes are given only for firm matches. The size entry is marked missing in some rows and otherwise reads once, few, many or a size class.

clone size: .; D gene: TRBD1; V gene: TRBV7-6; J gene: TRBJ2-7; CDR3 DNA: TGTGCCAGCAGCTCTGGGACAGGTACCTCCTACGAGCAGTACTTC; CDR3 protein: CASSSGTGTSYEQYF
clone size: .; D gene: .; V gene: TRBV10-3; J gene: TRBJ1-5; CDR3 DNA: TGTGCCATCAGTCAGGGATACAATCAGCCCCAGCATTTT; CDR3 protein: CAISQGYNQPQHF
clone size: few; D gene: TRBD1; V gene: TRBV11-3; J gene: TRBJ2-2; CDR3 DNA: TGTGCCAGCAGCTTAGGGAACGGACAGGGGAACACCGGGGAGCTGTTTTTT; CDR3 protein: CASSLGNGQGNTGELFF
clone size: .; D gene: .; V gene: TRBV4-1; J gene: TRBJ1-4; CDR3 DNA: TGCGCCAGCAGCCAAGAGGGGGCCGTTGGTGAAAAACTGTTTTTT; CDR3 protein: CASSQEGAVGEKLFF
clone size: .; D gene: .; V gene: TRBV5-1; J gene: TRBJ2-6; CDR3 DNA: TGCGCCAGCAGCTTGGATGGCGGGTCTGGGGCCAACGTCCTGACTTTC; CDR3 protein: CASSLDGGSGANVLTF
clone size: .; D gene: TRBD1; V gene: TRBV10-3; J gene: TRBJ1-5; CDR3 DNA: TGTGCCATCAGCAAGACAGGGGCGAGCAATCAGCCCCAGCATTTT; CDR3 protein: CAISKTGASNQPQHF
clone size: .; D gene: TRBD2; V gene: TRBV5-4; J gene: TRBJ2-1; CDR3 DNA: TGTGCCAGCAGCGGAGCGGGAGGGCCTTCCAATGAGCAGTTCTTC; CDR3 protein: CASSGAGGPSNEQFF
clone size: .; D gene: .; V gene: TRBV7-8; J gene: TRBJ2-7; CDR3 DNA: TGTGCCAGCAGCTTGTTTACGTTCAGGCTCGAGCAGTACTTC; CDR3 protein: CASSLFTFRLEQYF
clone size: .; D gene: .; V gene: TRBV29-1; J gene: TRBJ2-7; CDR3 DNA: TGCAGCGTTGAGCCCCAGGGAAGGCCCTACGAGCAGTACTTC; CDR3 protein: CSVEPQGRPYEQYF
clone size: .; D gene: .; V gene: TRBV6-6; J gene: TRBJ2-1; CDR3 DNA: TGTGCCAGCAGTACCAATCCGGATGAGCAGTTCTTC; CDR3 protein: CASSTNPDEQFF
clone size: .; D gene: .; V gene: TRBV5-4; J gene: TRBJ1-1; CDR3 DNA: TGTGCCGCGGGGAGGGGGGCGAACACTGAAGCTTTCTTT; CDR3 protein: CAAGRGANTEAFF
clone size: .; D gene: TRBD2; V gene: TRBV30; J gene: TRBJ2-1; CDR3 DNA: TGTGCCTGGTCTGGACTAGCGGGAGGCGGGAGCTCCTACAATGAGCAGTTCTTC; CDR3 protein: CAWSGLAGGGSSYNEQFF
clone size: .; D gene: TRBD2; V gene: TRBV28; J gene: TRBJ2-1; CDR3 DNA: TGTGCCAGCAGTTCTAGCGGGAGGCGTCATGAGCAGTTCTTC; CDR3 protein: CASSSSGRRHEQFF
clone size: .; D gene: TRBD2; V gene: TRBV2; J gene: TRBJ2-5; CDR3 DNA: TGTGCCAGCTGCCCTAGCGGGCAAGAGACCCAGTACTTC; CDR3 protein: CASCPSGQETQYF
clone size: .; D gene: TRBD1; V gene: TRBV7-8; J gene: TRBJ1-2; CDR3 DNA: TGTGCCAGCAGCCATTTGACAGGGGCCAACTATGGCTACACCTTC; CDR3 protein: CASSHLTGANYGYTF
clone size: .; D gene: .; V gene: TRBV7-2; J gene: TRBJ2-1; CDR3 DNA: TGTGCCAGCAGCTTAGAGGACAGCTCCTACAATGAGCAGTTCTTC; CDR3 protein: CASSLEDSSYNEQFF
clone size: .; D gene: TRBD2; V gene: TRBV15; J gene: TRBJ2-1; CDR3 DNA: TGTGCCACCAGCAGAGATTATGGACAGTGGACTAGCGGGAGGACCGGTGAGCAGTTCTTC; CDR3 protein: CATSRDYGQWTSGRTGEQFF
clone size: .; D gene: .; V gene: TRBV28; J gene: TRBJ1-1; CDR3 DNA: TGTGCCAGCAGTTTTTTGAGGAACACTGAAGCTTTCTTT; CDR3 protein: CASSFLRNTEAFF
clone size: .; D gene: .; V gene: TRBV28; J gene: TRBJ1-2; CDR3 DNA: TGTGCCACTGGACAGAACTATGGCTACACCTTC; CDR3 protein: CATGQNYGYTF
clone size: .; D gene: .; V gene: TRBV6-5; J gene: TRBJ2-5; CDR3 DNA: TGTGCCAGCAGTTACATTAGGACAAAAGTCGGAGAGACCCAGTACTTC; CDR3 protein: CASSYIRTKVGETQYF
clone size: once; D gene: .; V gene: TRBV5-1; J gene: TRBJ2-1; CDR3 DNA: TGCGCCAGCAGCCCTGGAGGAGGCAGCTCCTACAATGAGCAGTTCTTC; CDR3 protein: CASSPGGGSSYNEQFF
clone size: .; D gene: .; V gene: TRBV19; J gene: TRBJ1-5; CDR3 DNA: TGTGCCAGCGAGTCAAGAGGGTTTGGAAATCAGCCCCAGCATTTT; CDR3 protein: CASESRGFGNQPQHF
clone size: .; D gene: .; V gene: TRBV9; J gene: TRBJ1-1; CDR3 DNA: TGTGCCAGCAGCGTTTCCACATTGAACACTGAAGCTTTCTTT; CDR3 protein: CASSVSTLNTEAFF
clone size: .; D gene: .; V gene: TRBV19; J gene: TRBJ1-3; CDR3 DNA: TGTGCCAGTAGTATCAGGCTCACTGGAAACACCATATATTTT; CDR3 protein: CASSIRLTGNTIYF
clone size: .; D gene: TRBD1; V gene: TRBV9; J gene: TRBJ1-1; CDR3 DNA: TGTGCCAGCAGCACGACAGGGGGCCGGACTGAAGCTTTCTTT; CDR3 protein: CASSTTGGRTEAFF
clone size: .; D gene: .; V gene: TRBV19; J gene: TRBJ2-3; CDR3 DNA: TGTGCCAGTAGTACTACCACGGAGGCTACGCAGTATTTT; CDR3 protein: CASSTTTEATQYF
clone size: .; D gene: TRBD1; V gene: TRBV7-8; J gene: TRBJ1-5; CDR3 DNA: TGTGCCAGCAGCTCCCGGACAGGGGGCCAGCCCCAGCATTTT; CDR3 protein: CASSSRTGGQPQHF
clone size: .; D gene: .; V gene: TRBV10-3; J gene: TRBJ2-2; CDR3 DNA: TGTGCCATCAGTGATAACAGGGAGCTGTTTTTT; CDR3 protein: CAISDNRELFF
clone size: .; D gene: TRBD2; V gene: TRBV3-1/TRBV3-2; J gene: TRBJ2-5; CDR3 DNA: TGTGCCAGCAGCGACGGACTAGCGGGAGTGGGGCAAGAGACCCAGTACTTC; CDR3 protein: CASSDGLAGVGQETQYF
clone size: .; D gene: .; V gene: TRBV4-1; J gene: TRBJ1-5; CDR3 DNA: TGCGCCAGCAGCCCACAGAGCAATCAGCCCCAGCATTTT; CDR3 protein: CASSPQSNQPQHF
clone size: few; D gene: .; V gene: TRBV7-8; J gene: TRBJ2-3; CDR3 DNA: TGTGCCAGCAGCTCCGGACTCTTGGCAGGGTATTTT; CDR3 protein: CASSSGLLAGYF